This T cell receptor beta chain stems from a study of cytomegalovirus exposure and HLA in healthy donors. This CDR3 has 16 residues. Per the germline V gene, CDR1 is SGHRS and CDR2 is YFSETQ. Trimming took 1 base from V and 1 from J; bases not matched to a gene: 6. Amplification used 60 Vbeta primers and 13 Jbeta primers. TCRdb's copy holds only in-frame clones and misses some; the assay was immunoSEQ multiplex PCR. In total, the table holds some 80,000 clones. The V and J genes are TRBV5-1 and TRBJ1-1; 8 bases agree with TRBD1. This TCR derives from a woman in her 30s in good health and CMV-seronegative. Source material: PBMCs. CDR3 region: CASSLSAGTGNTEAFF. CDR3 in DNA: TGCGCCAGCAGCTTGTCAGCCGGGACAGGGAACACTGAAGCTTTCTTT.